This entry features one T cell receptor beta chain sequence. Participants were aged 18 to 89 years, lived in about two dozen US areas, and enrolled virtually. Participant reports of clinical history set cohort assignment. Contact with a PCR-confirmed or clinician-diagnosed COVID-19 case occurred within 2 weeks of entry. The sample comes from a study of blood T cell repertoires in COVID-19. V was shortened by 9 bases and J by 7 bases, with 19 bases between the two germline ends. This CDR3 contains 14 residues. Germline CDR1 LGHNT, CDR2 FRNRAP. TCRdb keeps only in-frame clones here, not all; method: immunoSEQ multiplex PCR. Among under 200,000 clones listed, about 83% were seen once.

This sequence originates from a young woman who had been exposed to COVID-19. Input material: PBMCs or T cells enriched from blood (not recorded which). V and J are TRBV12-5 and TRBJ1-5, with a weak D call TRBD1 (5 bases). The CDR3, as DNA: TGTGCTAGCGCGAATGGACCGTCAGGGCAGCCCCAGCATTTT. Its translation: CASANGPSGQPQHF.